A single count supports the clone carrying this TCR beta chain. Its cognate antigen is unknown. Trimming shortened V by 6 bases and J by 2 bases, and 14 bases separated the two germline ends. The CDR3 is 15 residues long. The germline V gene has CDR1 SNHLY and CDR2 FYNNEI. A multiplex PCR was run with 60 Vbeta primers and 13 Jbeta primers. Here immunoSEQ multiplex PCR was the method, and the copy in TCRdb shows in-frame clones only, minus some. Of about 160,000 clones detected, over 60% appear once; the ten largest clones hold about 1%. This sample is drawn from a study of cytomegalovirus exposure and HLA in healthy donors. Regarding the study as a whole: TRBV6-2, TRBV6-3 and other indistinguishable V segments were excluded. An analysis that came later showed most CMV-associated TCR beta chains appearing HLA-restricted.

The chain has TRBV2 and TRBJ1-3; D perhaps matches TRBD1 (5 bases). This sequence was found in a woman in her forties or fifties in good health and CMV-seropositive. Sequenced sample: PBMCs. CDR3 sequence reads: CASSPNGRAGNTIYF. The CDR3, as DNA: TGTGCCAGCAGCCCAAACGGCAGGGCTGGAAACACCATATATTTT.